This TCR beta chain comes out of a study of T cell changes during pregnancy in multiple sclerosis. The CDR3 is made up of 15 amino acids. V shed 2 bases and J shed 2 bases, with 10 bases lying between them. Germline loops: CDR1 SNHLY, CDR2 FYNNEI. TCRdb's copy holds only in-frame clones and misses some; the assay was immunoSEQ multiplex PCR. The sample lists fewer than 70,000 clones; roughly 94% were seen once. This sequence joins TRBV2 and TRBJ2-1; tentatively, D is TRBD1 (6 bases). This material consisted of CD8+ T cells from peripheral blood mononuclear cells, taken in the third trimester of pregnancy. The TCR comes from a female donor with multiple sclerosis, enrolled in a pregnancy study. The CDR3: CASSETGTTYNEQFF. The CDR3 region has the DNA TGTGCCAGCAGTGAAACGGGGACAACCTACAATGAGCAGTTCTTC.